A single sample gave rise to the 4 T cell receptor beta chains below, sequenced in a study of T cell responses to AZD1222 COVID-19 vaccine. Sequenced by immunoSEQ multiplex PCR; TCRdb stores in-frame clones only, minus some. The sample carries 80,000 to 100,000 clones, 70% to 90% recorded once. The material sequenced was peripheral blood, taken 28 days after the second AZD1222 dose. The receptors here all came from an adult who received the AZD1222 COVID-19 vaccine.

This sequence joins TRBV6-5 and TRBJ2-5, with D possibly matching TRBD1 (5 bases). The CDR3 contains 14 residues. V was trimmed by 8 bases and J by 2 bases, leaving 15 bases between them. The germline V gene has CDR1 MNHEY and CDR2 SVGAGI. CDR3: CASRVGHQQETQYF. The CDR3 coding sequence is TGTGCCAGCCGAGTGGGGCACCAACAAGAGACCCAGTACTTC.

This clone was detected only once. This chain connects TRBV24-1 to TRBJ1-4, with D hard to call. The germline V gene has CDR1 KGHDR and CDR2 SFDVKD. The ends were cut back, 5 bases at V and 8 bases at J, with 11 bases in the middle. The CDR3 contains 13 residues. The CDR3 here is CATSGPAGEKLFF. The CDR3, as DNA: TGTGCCACCAGTGGCCCAGCGGGAGAAAAACTGTTTTTT.

This clone was recorded a few times. The J gene is TRBJ1-4, the V gene TRBV29-1; TRBD1 matches at 7 bases. The V gene end was trimmed by 0 bases and the J gene end by 6 bases; junction bases not matched to a gene: 10. Per the germline V gene, CDR1 is SQVTM and CDR2 is ANQGSEA. CDR3 length: 16 residues. CDR3 protein: CSVEDWATGLDEKLFF. DNA for the CDR3: TGCAGCGTTGAAGATTGGGCGACAGGGCTGGATGAAAAACTGTTTTTT.

This chain uses TRBV7-9 with TRBJ1-5, with D possibly TRBD1 on 6 matching bases. V was trimmed by 1 base and J by 4 bases, leaving 11 bases between them. Germline V gene data show CDR1 as SEHNR and CDR2 as FQNEAQ (reference sequence). CDR3 size: 15 residues. The CDR3 nucleotides are TGTGCCAGCAGCTTAGAGGGGAGGGGGAATCAGCCCCAGCATTTT. Translation gives CASSLEGRGNQPQHF.